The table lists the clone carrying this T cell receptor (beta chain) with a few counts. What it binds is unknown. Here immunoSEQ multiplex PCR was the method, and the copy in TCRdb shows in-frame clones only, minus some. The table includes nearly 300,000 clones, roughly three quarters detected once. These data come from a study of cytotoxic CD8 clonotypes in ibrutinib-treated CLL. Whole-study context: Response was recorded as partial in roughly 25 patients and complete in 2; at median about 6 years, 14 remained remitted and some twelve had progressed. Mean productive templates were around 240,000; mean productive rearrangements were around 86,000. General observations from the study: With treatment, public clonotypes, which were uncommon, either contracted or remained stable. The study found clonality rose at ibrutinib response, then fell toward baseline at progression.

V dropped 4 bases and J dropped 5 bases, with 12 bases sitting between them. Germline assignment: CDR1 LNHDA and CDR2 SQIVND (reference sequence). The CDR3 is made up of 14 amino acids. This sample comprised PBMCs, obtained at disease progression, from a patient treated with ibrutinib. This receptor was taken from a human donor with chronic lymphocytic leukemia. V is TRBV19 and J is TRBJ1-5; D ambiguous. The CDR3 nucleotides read TGTGCCAGTAGTAAACCCGACGGGTATCAGCCCCAGCATTTT. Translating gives CASSKPDGYQPQHF.